This T cell receptor (beta chain) originates from a study of cytomegalovirus exposure and HLA in healthy donors (dated by TCRdb to 2015 to 2018). Background for the entire study: An earlier analysis of 587 of the donors reported about 250 Gb of sequence data and some 100 million unique TCR beta sequences from approximately 180 million T cells. In a later analysis, previously published TCR beta repertoires from 600 to 850 donors were re-analyzed and high-resolution HLA genotyping was added so that TCR occurrence patterns could be studied. Typing coverage differed by locus: A, B, C, DRB1 and DQB1 were typed in roughly 629-630 donors, DQA1 in about 500, DPA1 in over 600, and DPB1 in 450 to 490. Of the 350 to 450 genotyped donors, 65% to 90% fell in the genetic ancestry cluster associated with self-reported Caucasian donors. Donor age, sex, ethnicity and CMV serostatus were collected together with the repertoire data. Roughly 5 DR-DQ haplotypes were handled as single units for association and clustering, since linkage in the cohort was strong. A later genetic analysis took genome-wide SNP genotypes for about three fifths of the roughly 700 donors and used that subset as a discovery cohort. Across under 500 genotyped donors of the cohort, an average of about 220,000 unique TCR beta nucleotide sequences per donor were sequenced, and roughly 20% of those sequences were non-productive. All discovery cohort repertoires had been generated using a single sequencing platform. An earlier analysis of 587 of the donors used high-throughput TCR beta sequencing to judge whether each TCR beta V gene segment behaved as functional or pseudogenic. Both class I and class II loci were covered by HLA typing, at four-digit resolution. The study aimed to test whether cataloging public T cell receptors could reveal signatures of past pathogen exposure. A separate validation cohort of 100 to 150 different subjects was used in addition to the 666-subject first cohort. Roughly 300 gigabases of sequencing data and 75 million to 85 million unique TCR sequences made up an early release that covered 640 HLA-typed donors. To predict cytomegalovirus infection status, the study brought together high-throughput TCR immunosequencing, statistical association of individual TCRs with disease status, and machine learning. Rather than drawing on any new phenotypic data, the later analysis identified candidate immune exposures from TCR beta sequences and the way those sequences occurred across donors. Using immunosequencing, the study profiled T cell repertoires from 500 to 800 subjects and related those repertoires to cytomegalovirus serostatus.

Turning to this clone: The antigen it recognizes is unknown. No clone much larger than this one lies a single base away; base qualities are absent.

V loses 1 base at its end and J loses 4 bases; junction bases beyond the gene matches: 11. The CDR3 starts with the cysteine, ends with the phenylalanine, and has 18 residues. Solely the CDR3 DNA is kept, with 54 bases framed from the first base. CDR1 SGHRS and CDR2 YFSETQ are derived from the germline V gene. Points the paper makes about the study in general: Some IMGT-functional V segments, including TRBV6-2 and TRBV6-3, could not be told apart with the 87-base-pair reads, so those segments were excluded. Strong co-occurrence of HLA alleles, especially DR and DQ, made assigning TCR associations to individual alleles difficult. According to a later genetic analysis, donors in an Asian-associated ancestry cluster had fewer N-insertions in productive TCRs than the approximately 700-donor mean. The study gave a list of around 170 TCR beta chains associated with cytomegalovirus. Only TCR beta chains were sequenced in this cohort, and the absence of alpha or paired-chain data limited detectable features. Because HLA typing was unavailable for some donors at each locus, only the typed subset was used in association tests. According to a later analysis, TCR association rates differed among HLA loci, with DRB1 alleles showing the most associated TCRs and HLA-C alleles showing the fewest. Most TCR sequences were observed very rarely across donors, whereas some public TCRs were present in many individuals. The earlier analysis of around 600 of the donors excluded some 15 rarely observed V segments, including chromosome 9 orphons, because counts were too low. A group of highly shared sequence variants was considered likely to be a technical artifact of the sequencing pipeline. A later genetic analysis associated a missense DCLRE1C variant with V-gene and J-gene trimming of TCR beta chains, and an independent cohort replicated the association. A later analysis reported that several top co-occurrence clusters appeared linked to parvovirus B19, influenza, CMV and Epstein-Barr virus. A further reported finding was that TCR beta sequences accurately predicted the HLA-A and HLA-B alleles for most subjects in the first cohort. In vitro tests confirmed that a few of the cytomegalovirus-associated TCR beta chains recognize cytomegalovirus antigens. Broadly in line with IMGT annotations, most TCR beta V segments showed up in productive rearrangements about 90% or about 30% of the time in an earlier analysis of 587 of the donors. Linkage disequilibrium might explain the correlated functional status among segregating V segments, but an unknown experimental factor could not be ruled out. According to a later analysis, most CMV-associated TCR beta chains appeared to be HLA-restricted, and the HLA associations seemed to be driven largely by CMV exposure. The presence/absence analyses assumed that sequencing depth was roughly uniform across donors, and that assumption may not be true. The authors suggested that the approach could potentially be extended to other disease states and immunological phenotypes. The classifier was reported to diagnose cytomegalovirus status with high specificity and sensitivity in both the original and validation cohorts. In a later analysis, HLA-associated TCR beta chains showed more clonal expansion and lower generation probabilities than non-associated chains that were equally common. Specific HLA alleles were associated with 15,000 to 20,000 TCR beta sequences at a false discovery rate of 0.05 in a later analysis. The only immune exposure information available for the cohort was CMV serostatus.

The cohort was made up of approximately 670 healthy bone marrow donors. All cohort members were sampled while nominally healthy, although unrecorded immune exposures were likely present. The donor tested CMV seropositive, placing the donor among the 289 seropositive members of the cohort. Every donor gave a peripheral blood sample, and the peripheral blood mononuclear cells from that sample were used for TCR beta sequencing. Genomic DNA was extracted from the blood cell samples with the Qiagen DNeasy Blood Extraction Kit. Libraries came from the immunoSEQ multiplex PCR assay. A mixture of 60 forward primers for TCR Vbeta segments and 13 reverse primers for TCR Jbeta segments was used in the multiplex PCR. The CDR3 region of rearranged TCR beta genes was amplified from genomic DNA by a multiplex PCR assay. The Illumina HiSeq System was used to sequence the amplified TCR beta libraries as 87-base-pair reads. Per the authors' processing: In a later analysis, tens of millions of unique TCR beta chains were counted across the 500 to 850 repertoires, and approximately 9.9 million of these chains were shared by at least two donors. To remove PCR and sequencing errors, raw reads were error-corrected and collapsed into unique sequences using a nearest-neighbor algorithm that merged closely related sequences. Alignment of CDR3 sequences to IMGT reference sequences was used to assign V, D and J gene segments. For a sequence to be retained, a match of at least six nucleotides to both a V gene segment and a J gene segment was required. Rearrangements were called productive when the CDR3 lacked stop codons and stayed in frame with V and J; all others were non-productive. Following IMGT convention, CDR3 was defined as the stretch from the second conserved V-encoded cysteine to the conserved J-encoded phenylalanine. Sequences without an unambiguous match to a single V gene segment were excluded from the earlier analysis of 587 of the donors. In an earlier analysis of 587 of the donors, a V segment was called functional when productive rearrangements were above 56.7%, and segregating when the standard deviation between donors exceeded 5%. To diagnose cytomegalovirus status from the catalog of TCR beta chain sequences, a statistical classification framework was built. In a later analysis, TCR nucleotide sequences were compared against IMGT/GENE-DB human TR gene sequences so that V and J genes could be assigned. In a later analysis, CDR3 sequences and most-parsimonious VDJ recombination scenarios were assigned using the TCRdist pipeline. In a later analysis, each TCR beta chain was defined by its CDR3 amino acid sequence together with its V-gene family, and reads lacking a unique V-gene family were excluded. A later analysis removed 500 to 600 highly shared, low-generation-probability nucleotide sequences to deal with suspected cross-contamination and a sequencing artifact. For each public chain, a later analysis derived a clonal expansion index from normalized ranks of inferred template counts within each repertoire. In a later analysis, generation probabilities were computed using a VDJ recombination model fitted to out-of-frame rearrangements, and the results were checked against IGoR. Hypergeometric tests were used in a later analysis to score TCR-TCR, TCR-HLA and TCR-CMV co-occurrence, with a repertoire-size bias correction applied to the TCR pairs. A later analysis estimated false discovery rates by permuting HLA or CMV assignments 20 times. In a later analysis, co-occurring TCRs were grouped using DBSCAN, and TCRdist sequence similarity was added for clustering within HLA-allele-positive subsets. Repertoires with fewer than 30,000 or more than 120,000 public chains were left out of co-occurrence clustering, as were about 5 repertoires with anomalous nucleotide sharing. TCRdb holds this immuneACCESS table with in-frame rearrangements only. Some clones are missing; in checked studies, unresolved V genes explain under half, and the rest has no known cause. D and trimming were read from the DNA, whereas the V and J calls and clone size are those reported in that table. The sample includes 80,000 to 95,000 clones, with roughly 81% observed a single time. The ten top clones hold over 5% of the sample.

This receptor chain uses TRBV5-1 and TRBJ2-7, and TRBD2 aligns with 13 junction nucleotides. The clonotype comes from a woman aged 18-29 years in good health and CMV-seropositive. Sequenced material: PBMCs. The CDR3 protein: CASSLRGLAGESGYEQYF. The nucleotides read TGCGCCAGCAGCTTGCGTGGACTAGCGGGAGAGAGCGGGTACGAGCAGTACTTC.